What follows are 8 T cell receptor beta chains derived from one specimen sequenced in a study of blood T cell repertoires in COVID-19. The method was immunoSEQ multiplex PCR; TCRdb's version includes in-frame clones alone and lacks a portion of them. Among 240,000 or so clones listed, approximately 86% were seen once. The sequenced sample was PBMCs or T cells enriched from blood (not recorded which). The receptors derive from a middle-aged woman with acute COVID-19.

The gene calls are TRBV19 and TRBJ2-3, with D maybe TRBD1 (6 bases). The CDR3 is 14 amino acids. CDR1 is LNHDA and CDR2 is SQIVND in the germline V gene (reference sequence). The V end lost 2 bases, the J end lost 4 bases, and 10 bases lay between the germline ends. The CDR3 loop reads CASSIRGSADTQYF. CDR3 DNA sequence: TGTGCCAGTAGTATAAGGGGGAGTGCAGATACGCAGTATTTT.

The rearrangement joins TRBV9 to TRBJ1-6; the D is unclear. V lost 1 base, J lost 8 bases, and 13 bases lay in between. Germline values: CDR1 SGDLS, CDR2 YYNGEE. The CDR3 length is 15 residues. This chain's CDR3 is CASSVSALEDSPLHF. CDR3 sequence (DNA): TGTGCCAGCAGCGTATCCGCGCTCGAAGATTCACCCCTCCACTTT.

The J gene is TRBJ2-5, the V gene TRBV24-1; 10 bases agree with TRBD2. With 8 bases clipped from V and 3 bases from J, the junction kept 2 bases outside the gene matches. From germline, CDR1 is KGHDR and CDR2 SFDVKD. This CDR3 is built from 13 residues. This CDR3 is CATITSGKETQYF. The CDR3 nucleotides read TGTGCCACCATAACTAGCGGGAAAGAGACCCAGTACTTC.

This chain uses TRBV30 with TRBJ1-5, with a weak D call TRBD1 (5 bases). Germline loops: CDR1 GTSNPN, CDR2 SVGIG (reference sequence). The CDR3 is 16 amino acids. The germline V and J ends were trimmed by 4 bases and 5 bases, with 21 bases remaining between them. The CDR3 bases are TGTGCCTGGAAGAGGATCGCGACAGCATACCATCAGCCCCAGCATTTT. Translation gives CAWKRIATAYHQPQHF.

The chain has TRBV7-9 and TRBJ1-3; D unresolved. The CDR3 sequence is 12 residues long. V was pared by 7 bases and J by 2 bases, with 6 bases between. Germline V gene sequence: CDR1 SEHNR, CDR2 FQNEAQ (reference sequence). The CDR3 DNA reads as TGTGCCAGCACCCTTACTGGAAACACCATATATTTT. Encoded protein: CASTLTGNTIYF.

The chain couples TRBV27 to TRBJ1-1; 9 nucleotides match TRBD1. CDR3 length equals 14 residues. The J segment lost 11 bases and the V segment lost 6 bases, leaving 13 bases of the junction unmatched. Germline V gene data show CDR1 as MNHEY and CDR2 as SMNVEV (reference sequence). The chain's CDR3 is CASSPFRGQGFAFF. The DNA for the CDR3 is TGTGCCAGCAGCCCCTTCAGAGGACAGGGGTTTGCTTTCTTT.

Here the CDR3 reads CASSPGQPGNTIYF. CDR3 coding DNA: TGTGCCAGCAGCCCAGGACAGCCTGGAAACACCATATATTTT. The V call is TRBV11-3, the J call TRBJ1-3, with D perhaps matching TRBD1 (6 bases). In germline, CDR1 is SGHNT, CDR2 YENEEA. Trimming left V 5 bases short and J 2 bases short, with 10 bases between. The CDR3 extends over 14 amino acids.

This clone showed up just once. The CDR3 sequence: CASSLGQGTEAFF. The CDR3 nucleotides are TGTGCCAGCAGCCTGGGACAGGGCACTGAAGCTTTCTTT. This rearrangement joins TRBV7-6 to TRBJ1-1; TRBD1 agrees at 9 bases. Losses at the gene ends were 5 bases for V and 4 bases for J; bases not matched to a gene: 2. Looked up from germline, CDR1 is SGHVS and CDR2 is FNYEAQ. CDR3 length: 13 amino acids.